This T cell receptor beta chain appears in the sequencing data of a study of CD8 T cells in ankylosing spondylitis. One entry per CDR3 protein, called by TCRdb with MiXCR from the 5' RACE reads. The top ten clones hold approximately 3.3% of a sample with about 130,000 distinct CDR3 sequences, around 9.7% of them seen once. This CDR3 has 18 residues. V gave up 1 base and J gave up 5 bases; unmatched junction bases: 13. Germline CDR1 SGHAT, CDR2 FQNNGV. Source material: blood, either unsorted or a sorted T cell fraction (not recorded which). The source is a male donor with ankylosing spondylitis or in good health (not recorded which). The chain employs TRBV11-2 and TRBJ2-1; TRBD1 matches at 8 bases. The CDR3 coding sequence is TGTGCCAGCAGCTTAGTATTTGTTGAAGGGACAGGAAACAATGAGCAGTTCTTC. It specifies CASSLVFVEGTGNNEQFF.